Below, 24 T cell receptor beta chains from the same sample are listed, as sequenced in a study of OX40 agonist ivuxolimab in advanced cancers. Profiling relied on immunoSEQ multiplex PCR, and the TCRdb table lists in-frame clones only, not all of them. The data hold about 100,000 clones, with 95% to 97% observed a single time. The sequencing here drew on CD4+ or CD8+ T cells sorted from blood, taken in a trial of the OX40 agonist ivuxolimab. These receptors all stem from an adult with an advanced solid tumor such as melanoma, head and neck, liver or kidney cancer.

The chain recombines TRBV28 with TRBJ2-3, with TRBD2 matching 7 bases. V lost 3 bases to trimming and J lost 4 bases; unmatched junction nucleotides: 7. Germline V CDR1 and CDR2: MDHEN, SYDVKM. The CDR3 has 15 amino acids. CDR3 bases: TGTGCCAGCAGTTTTGGACTAGTATTCCCAGATACGCAGTATTTT. Protein product: CASSFGLVFPDTQYF.

The chain employs TRBV28 and TRBJ1-6; D remains unclear. This CDR3 contains 14 residues. V was trimmed by 4 bases and J by 7 bases, leaving 11 bases between them. Per the germline V gene, CDR1 is MDHEN and CDR2 is SYDVKM. Written as DNA, the CDR3 is TGTGCCAGCAGTTCCCTAGGCAGCAATTCACCCCTCCACTTT. This gives the protein CASSSLGSNSPLHF.

The chain employs TRBV28 and TRBJ1-6, with D possibly TRBD1 on 6 matching bases. The CDR3 is 15 residues long. Trimming removed 5 bases at V and 6 bases at J, with 14 bases between. In germline, CDR1 is MDHEN, CDR2 SYDVKM. CDR3 nucleotides: TGTGCCAGCAGTCCCCAAGGACAGACTAATTCACCCCTCCACTTT. Its translation is CASSPQGQTNSPLHF.

V usage is TRBV30 and J usage is TRBJ1-4; D not resolved. Germline values: CDR1 GTSNPN, CDR2 SVGIG (reference sequence). CDR3 size: 14 residues. V lost 0 bases and J 8 bases, leaving 13 bases between the germline ends. The DNA of the CDR3 is TGTGCCTGGAGTGTACTGGAGGGTCGGGAAAAACTGTTTTTT. Its translation is CAWSVLEGREKLFF.

The V gene is TRBV19, the J gene TRBJ1-2; D might be TRBD1 (6 bases). Germline-derived CDR1 and CDR2 are LNHDA and SQIVND (reference sequence). V shed 11 bases and J shed 5 bases, with 15 bases lying between them. The CDR3 length is 12 residues. In DNA, the CDR3 is TGTGCCTGCTACAGGGATGGATATGGCTACACCTTC. Translated: CACYRDGYGYTF.

The gene calls are TRBV28 and TRBJ2-7; 9 bases agree with TRBD1. The CDR3 spans 15 residues. V dropped 3 bases and J dropped 4; count of bases not matched to a gene: 7. Germline loops: CDR1 MDHEN, CDR2 SYDVKM. In DNA, the CDR3 is TGTGCCAGCAGTTTCCCCGGGGGACAGGGTTACGAGCAGTACTTC. It encodes CASSFPGGQGYEQYF.

The gene calls are TRBV7-9 and TRBJ2-5; the match to TRBD2 covers 15 bases. CDR3 size: 17 residues. With 5 bases clipped from V and 2 bases from J, the junction kept 6 bases outside the gene matches. In germline, CDR1 is SEHNR, CDR2 FQNEAQ (reference sequence). As DNA, the CDR3 is TGTGCCAGCAGCGCGGGACTAGCGGGAGGCCTTCAAGAGACCCAGTACTTC. Its translation is CASSAGLAGGLQETQYF.

J is TRBJ1-1 and V is TRBV27, with D hard to call. The CDR3 extends over 15 amino acids. Germline-derived CDR1 and CDR2 are MNHEY and SMNVEV (reference sequence). The V end lost 2 bases, the J end lost 2 bases, and 12 bases lay between the germline ends. The CDR3 protein is CASSLGPTVNTEAFF. The CDR3 region has the DNA TGTGCCAGCAGTTTAGGACCAACCGTTAACACTGAAGCTTTCTTT.

The CDR3 region has the DNA TGCAGCGTTGAAGGGCTAGCTAGCACAGATACGCAGTATTTT. Its translation is CSVEGLASTDTQYF. V and J are TRBV29-1 and TRBJ2-3; TRBD2 might be the D (5 bases). Per germline, CDR1 SQVTM and CDR2 ANQGSEA. The V end was cut by 1 base, the J end by 0 bases, with 8 bases between. The CDR3 extends over 14 amino acids.

The rearrangement links TRBV7-9 to TRBJ2-7; D unresolved. Looked up from germline, CDR1 is SEHNR and CDR2 is FQNEAQ (reference sequence). This CDR3 is 17 amino acids long. V was pared by 0 bases and J by 2 bases, with 17 bases between. CDR3 residues: CASSLALSRQEAYEQYF. The CDR3 DNA sequence: TGTGCCAGCAGCTTAGCGCTTAGCAGGCAGGAAGCCTACGAGCAGTACTTC.

The chain carries TRBV7-8 and TRBJ2-5; 8 bases align to TRBD1. The germline V gene has CDR1 SGHVS and CDR2 FQNEAQ. The CDR3 contains 15 residues. J was trimmed by 5 bases and V by 4 bases; bases with no gene match: 9. CDR3 loop: CASSSGQGGVETQYF. As DNA, the CDR3 is TGTGCCAGCAGCTCCGGACAGGGTGGGGTTGAGACCCAGTACTTC.

This clone is a singleton in its sample. The V call is TRBV27, the J call TRBJ2-6, with D hard to call. Trimming removed 7 bases at V and 0 bases at J, with 13 bases between. The CDR3 is 16 residues long. Germline CDR1 is MNHEY and CDR2 is SMNVEV (reference sequence). The CDR3 DNA follows: TGTGCCAGCACCTCTCGTGTAAGCTCTGGGGCCAACGTCCTGACTTTC. Its translation is CASTSRVSSGANVLTF.

The genes are TRBV2 and TRBJ2-5; D remains unclear. There are 14 residues in the CDR3. The germline V gene has CDR1 SNHLY and CDR2 FYNNEI. The V gene lost 6 bases and the J gene lost 1 base, with 12 bases spanning the gap. In nucleotides, the CDR3 is TGTGCCAGCAGCCCCCCGCAGTCCCAAGAGACCCAGTACTTC. The encoded protein is CASSPPQSQETQYF. Variable domain in full (rest from reference TRBV2 and TRBJ2-5): EPEVTQTPSHQVTQMGQEVILRCVPISNHLYFYWYRQILGQKVEFLVSFYNNEISEKSEIFDDQFSVERPDGSNFTLKIRSTKLEDSAMYFCASSPPQSQETQYFGPGTRLLVL.

The DNA for the CDR3 is TGTGCCAGCGGGCCTACTAGCACCCTTTTCACCGGGGAGCTGTTTTTT. This sequence encodes CASGPTSTLFTGELFF. V usage is TRBV27 and J usage is TRBJ2-2; possibly TRBD2 for D (6 bases). V gave up 8 bases and J gave up 4 bases, with 20 bases separating them. This CDR3 contains 16 residues. The germline gives CDR1 MNHEY, CDR2 SMNVEV (reference sequence).

The chain joins TRBV19 to TRBJ1-5, with D perhaps TRBD1 (5 bases). There are 18 residues in the CDR3. Germline values: CDR1 LNHDA, CDR2 SQIVND (reference sequence). Trimming stripped 0 bases from V and 5 bases from J, with 20 bases between. DNA for the CDR3: TGTGCCAGTAGTATAGACCCTGACAGTTCGATTCCGTATCAGCCCCAGCATTTT. Its translation is CASSIDPDSSIPYQPQHF.

The rearrangement joins TRBV7-9 to TRBJ1-1; 10 positions agree with TRBD1. Germline CDR1 and CDR2: SEHNR and FQNEAQ (reference sequence). The CDR3 is 14 residues long. Losses at the gene ends were 4 bases for V and 4 bases for J; bases not matched to a gene: 3. In nucleotides, the CDR3 is TGTGCCAGCAGCTATCGGGACAGGGGCACTGAAGCTTTCTTT. Translated, it gives CASSYRDRGTEAFF.

This clone was recorded only once. The chain combines TRBV16 with TRBJ1-1; the D is unclear. Trimming stripped 4 bases from V and 1 base from J, with 7 bases between. CDR3 size: 13 residues. The germline V gene encodes CDR1 KGHSY and CDR2 FQNENV. Written as DNA, the CDR3 is TGTGCCAGCAGCCGTTCCCCGAACACTGAAGCTTTCTTT. This translates into CASSRSPNTEAFF.

This sequence joins TRBV7-9 and TRBJ1-2, with D perhaps TRBD1 (6 bases). The CDR3 length is 14 residues. V was pared by 4 bases and J by 3 bases, with 12 bases between. Germline-derived CDR1 and CDR2 are SEHNR and FQNEAQ (reference sequence). The CDR3 sequence is CASSWVEGDYGYTF. DNA of the CDR3: TGTGCCAGCAGCTGGGTGGAGGGGGACTATGGCTACACCTTC.

This chain uses TRBV6-1 with TRBJ1-1; a weak D match, TRBD1 (6 bases). This CDR3 is 15 amino acids long. CDR1 is MNHNS and CDR2 is SASEGT in the germline V gene. V was shortened by 4 bases and J by 0 bases, with 12 bases between the two germline ends. The CDR3 region has the DNA TGTGCCAGCAGTGGACCTGGGGGCATGAACACTGAAGCTTTCTTT. Amino acid sequence: CASSGPGGMNTEAFF.

As to this clone: Distinct nucleotide sequences in the sample also encode this CDR3. CDR3 sequence: CASSVGSYNEQFF. The CDR3 DNA sequence: TGTGCCAGCAGCGTGGGATCCTACAATGAGCAGTTCTTC. The V and J genes are TRBV9 and TRBJ2-1, with D hard to call. Trimming stripped 2 bases from V and 1 base from J, with 4 bases between. This CDR3 region has 13 residues. Germline assignment: CDR1 SGDLS and CDR2 YYNGEE. Based on the CDR3 plus reference TRBV9 and TRBJ2-1, the full variable domain is DSGVTQTPKHLITATGQRVTLRCSPRSGDLSVYWYQQSLDQGLQFLIQYYNGEERAKGNILERFSAQQFPDLHSELNLSSLELGDSALYFCASSVGSYNEQFFGPGTRLTVL.

The CDR3 loop reads CAWSGPPGEQYF. In DNA, the CDR3 is TGTGCCTGGAGTGGGCCTCCGGGGGAGCAGTACTTC. This chain joins TRBV30 and TRBJ2-7, with D possibly matching TRBD2 (5 bases). CDR1 is GTSNPN, CDR2 SVGIG, per germline (reference sequence). The CDR3 contains 12 residues. Deletions cut 1 base from V and 7 bases from J, with 11 bases between.

The J gene is TRBJ2-5, the V gene TRBV4-1; TRBD1 matches 8 bases. CDR3 length: 15 residues. Germline V lookup: CDR1 MGHRA, CDR2 YSYEKL. J gave up 0 bases and V 4 bases, and 4 bases lay outside the gene matches. The CDR3 is CASSLYRGNQETQYF. CDR3 in DNA: TGCGCCAGCAGCCTTTACAGGGGGAACCAAGAGACCCAGTACTTC.

This chain joins TRBV5-1 and TRBJ2-4, with 7 bases fitting TRBD2. Unmatched junction bases numbered 2, after V lost 0 bases and J lost 5 bases. Germline assignment: CDR1 SGHRS and CDR2 YFSETQ. The CDR3 is 14 amino acids. CDR3 nucleotides: TGCGCCAGCAGCTTGGATGGGGGGGAAAACATTCAGTACTTC. Protein: CASSLDGGENIQYF.

The rearrangement joins TRBV11-3 to TRBJ2-2, with 9 bases identical to TRBD2. The germline V gene encodes CDR1 SGHNT and CDR2 YENEEA. J lost 5 bases, V lost 5 bases, and 6 bases had no gene match. The length of the CDR3 is 15 residues. This chain's CDR3 is CASSAGGRGTGELFF. The CDR3 coding sequence is TGTGCCAGCAGCGCGGGGGGGCGAGGGACCGGGGAGCTGTTTTTT.